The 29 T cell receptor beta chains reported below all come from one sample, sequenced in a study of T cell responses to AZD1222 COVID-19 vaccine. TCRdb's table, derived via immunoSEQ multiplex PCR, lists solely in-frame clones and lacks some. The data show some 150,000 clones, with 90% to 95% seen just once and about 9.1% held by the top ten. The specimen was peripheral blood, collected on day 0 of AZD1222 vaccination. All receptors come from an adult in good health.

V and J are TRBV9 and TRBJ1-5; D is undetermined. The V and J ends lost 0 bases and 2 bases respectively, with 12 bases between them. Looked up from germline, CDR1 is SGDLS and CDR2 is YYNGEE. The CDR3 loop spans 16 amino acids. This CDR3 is CASSVVPRSGNQPQHF. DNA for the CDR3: TGTGCCAGCAGCGTAGTTCCTAGGTCAGGCAATCAGCCCCAGCATTTT. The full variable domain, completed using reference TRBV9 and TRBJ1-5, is DSGVTQTPKHLITATGQRVTLRCSPRSGDLSVYWYQQSLDQGLQFLIQYYNGEERAKGNILERFSAQQFPDLHSELNLSSLELGDSALYFCASSVVPRSGNQPQHFGDGTRLSIL.

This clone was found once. The CDR3 region is CASSPTSGTYNEQFF. The CDR3 DNA reads TGTGCCAGCAGCCCGACTAGCGGTACCTACAATGAGCAGTTCTTC. The J gene is TRBJ2-1, the V gene TRBV7-3; TRBD2 matches 9 bases. Looked up from germline, CDR1 is SGHTA and CDR2 is FQGTGA. The junction had 4 bases not matched to a gene; V was cut back by 5 bases and J by 2 bases. There are 15 residues in the CDR3.

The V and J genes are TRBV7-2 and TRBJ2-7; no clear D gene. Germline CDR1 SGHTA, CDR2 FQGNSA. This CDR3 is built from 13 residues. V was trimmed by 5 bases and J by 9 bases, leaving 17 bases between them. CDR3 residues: CASSLGRDLGQYF. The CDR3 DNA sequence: TGTGCCAGCAGCCTTGGCCGCGACCTTGGGCAGTACTTC.

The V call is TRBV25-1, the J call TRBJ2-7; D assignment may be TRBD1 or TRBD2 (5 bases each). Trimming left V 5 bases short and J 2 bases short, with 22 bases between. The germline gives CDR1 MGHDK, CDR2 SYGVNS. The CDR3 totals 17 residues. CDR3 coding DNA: TGTGCCAGCAGTTCTAACTGGGGGACGGACATTGCCTACGAGCAGTACTTC. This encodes CASSSNWGTDIAYEQYF.

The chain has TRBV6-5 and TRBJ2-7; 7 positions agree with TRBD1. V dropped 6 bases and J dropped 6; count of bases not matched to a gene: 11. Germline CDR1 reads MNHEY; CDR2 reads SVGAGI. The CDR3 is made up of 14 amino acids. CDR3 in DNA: TGTGCCAGCAGACCAGGGTACCCAGGGGGCGAGCAGTACTTC. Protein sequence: CASRPGYPGGEQYF.

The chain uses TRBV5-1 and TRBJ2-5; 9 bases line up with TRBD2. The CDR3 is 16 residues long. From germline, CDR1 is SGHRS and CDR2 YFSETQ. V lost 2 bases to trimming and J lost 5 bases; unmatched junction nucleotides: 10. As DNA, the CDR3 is TGCGCCAGCAGCTTAAATTTGCGGGGGGGCGGCGAGACCCAGTACTTC. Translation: CASSLNLRGGGETQYF.

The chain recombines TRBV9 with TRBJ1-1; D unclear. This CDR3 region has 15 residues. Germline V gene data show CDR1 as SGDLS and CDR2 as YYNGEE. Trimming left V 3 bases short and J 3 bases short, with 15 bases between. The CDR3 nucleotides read TGTGCCAGCAGCGCCCAAGGGTCACCCGACACTGAAGCTTTCTTT. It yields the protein CASSAQGSPDTEAFF.

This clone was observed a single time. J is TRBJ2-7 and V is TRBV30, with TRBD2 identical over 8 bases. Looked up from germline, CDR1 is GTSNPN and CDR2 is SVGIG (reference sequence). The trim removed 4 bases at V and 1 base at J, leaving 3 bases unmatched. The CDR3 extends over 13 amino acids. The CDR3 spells CAWNRGGSYEQYF. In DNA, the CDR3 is TGTGCCTGGAACCGGGGGGGGTCCTACGAGCAGTACTTC.

DNA of the CDR3: TGTGCCAGCAGCTCCACCTTTTTCAATCAGCCCCAGCATTTT. This codes for CASSSTFFNQPQHF. V gene TRBV7-9 combines with J gene TRBJ1-5; D is ambiguous. The CDR3 is made up of 14 amino acids. Looked up from germline, CDR1 is SEHNR and CDR2 is FQNEAQ (reference sequence). Trimming removed 4 bases at V and 3 bases at J, with 10 bases between.

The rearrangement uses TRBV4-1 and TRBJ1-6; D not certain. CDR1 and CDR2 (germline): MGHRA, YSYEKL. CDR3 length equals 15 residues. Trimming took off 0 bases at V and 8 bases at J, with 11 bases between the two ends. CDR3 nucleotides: TGCGCCAGCAGCCAAGAGGGCCAGAGTGATTCACCCCTCCACTTT. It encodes CASSQEGQSDSPLHF.

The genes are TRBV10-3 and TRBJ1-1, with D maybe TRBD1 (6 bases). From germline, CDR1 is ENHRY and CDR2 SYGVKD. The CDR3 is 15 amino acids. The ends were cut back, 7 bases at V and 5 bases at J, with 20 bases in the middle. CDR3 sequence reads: CAITGGGARGTEAFF. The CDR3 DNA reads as TGTGCCATCACGGGCGGGGGCGCCCGGGGGACTGAAGCTTTCTTT.

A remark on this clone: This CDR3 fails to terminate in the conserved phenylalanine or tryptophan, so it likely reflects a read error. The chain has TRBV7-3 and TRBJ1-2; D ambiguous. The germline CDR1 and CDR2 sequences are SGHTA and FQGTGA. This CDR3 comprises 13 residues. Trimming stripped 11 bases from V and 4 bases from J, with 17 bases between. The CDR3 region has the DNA TGTGCCGGCCGAAAGGGCGAATTCTATGGCTACACCTCC. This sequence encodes CAGRKGEFYGYTS.

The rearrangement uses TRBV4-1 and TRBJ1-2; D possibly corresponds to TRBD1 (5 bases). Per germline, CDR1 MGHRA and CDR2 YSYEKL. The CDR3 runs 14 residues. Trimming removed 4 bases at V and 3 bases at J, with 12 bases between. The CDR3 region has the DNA TGCGCCAGCAGCCCAACGGGGCTAGACTATGGCTACACCTTC. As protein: CASSPTGLDYGYTF.

CDR3: CASRARSGINSPLHF. For the CDR3, the DNA is TGTGCCAGCAGGGCCAGGAGCGGGATTAATTCACCCCTCCACTTT. V and J are TRBV7-9 and TRBJ1-6; no clear D gene. CDR1 and CDR2 from the germline V gene are SEHNR and FQNEAQ (reference sequence). V lost 6 bases and J 6 bases, leaving 15 bases between the germline ends. The CDR3 sequence is 15 residues long.

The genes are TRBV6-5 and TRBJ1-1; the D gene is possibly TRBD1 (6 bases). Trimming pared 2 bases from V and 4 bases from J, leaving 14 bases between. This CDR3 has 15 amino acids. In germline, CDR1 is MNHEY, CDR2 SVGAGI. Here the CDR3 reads CASSYPRGAGTEAFF. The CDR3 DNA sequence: TGTGCCAGCAGTTACCCGAGGGGGGCCGGCACTGAAGCTTTCTTT.

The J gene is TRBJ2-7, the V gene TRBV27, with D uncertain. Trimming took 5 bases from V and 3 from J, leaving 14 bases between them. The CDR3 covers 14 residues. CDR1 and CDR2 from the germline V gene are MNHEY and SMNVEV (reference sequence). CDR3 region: CASSPSRTLYEQYF. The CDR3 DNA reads TGTGCCAGCAGTCCATCCCGGACCCTCTACGAGCAGTACTTC.

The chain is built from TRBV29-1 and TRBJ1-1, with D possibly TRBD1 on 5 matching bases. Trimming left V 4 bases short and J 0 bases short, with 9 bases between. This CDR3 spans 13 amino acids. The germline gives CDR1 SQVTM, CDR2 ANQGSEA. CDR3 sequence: CSVGQRMNTEAFF. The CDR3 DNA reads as TGCAGCGTTGGACAGCGAATGAACACTGAAGCTTTCTTT.

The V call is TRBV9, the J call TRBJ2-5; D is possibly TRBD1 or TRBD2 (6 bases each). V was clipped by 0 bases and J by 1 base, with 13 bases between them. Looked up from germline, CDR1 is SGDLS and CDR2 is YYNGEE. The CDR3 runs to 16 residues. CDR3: CASSVDGGSPQETQYF. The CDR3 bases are TGTGCCAGCAGCGTAGACGGGGGCTCCCCCCAAGAGACCCAGTACTTC.

The CDR3 DNA reads as TGTGCCTGGAGGGAACCGGGCTCAGCGTCCTACAATGAGCAGTTCTTC. Amino acids: CAWREPGSASYNEQFF. The rearrangement uses TRBV30 and TRBJ2-1; D not certain. Trimming shortened V by 3 bases and J by 1 base, and 16 bases separated the two germline ends. Germline loops: CDR1 GTSNPN, CDR2 SVGIG (reference sequence). This CDR3 is built from 16 residues.

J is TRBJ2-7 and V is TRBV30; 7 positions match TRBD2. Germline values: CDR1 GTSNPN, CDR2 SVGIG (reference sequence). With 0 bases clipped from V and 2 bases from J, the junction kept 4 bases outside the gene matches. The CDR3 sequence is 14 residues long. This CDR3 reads CAWSVRGGAYEQYF. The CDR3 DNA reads TGTGCCTGGAGTGTACGTGGGGGGGCCTACGAGCAGTACTTC.

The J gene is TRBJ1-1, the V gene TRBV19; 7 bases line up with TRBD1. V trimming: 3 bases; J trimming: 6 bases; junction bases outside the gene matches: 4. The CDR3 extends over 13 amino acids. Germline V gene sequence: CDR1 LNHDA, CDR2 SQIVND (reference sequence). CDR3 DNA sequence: TGTGCCAGTAGTATGGCAGGGGGGTCTGAAGCTTTCTTT. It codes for CASSMAGGSEAFF.

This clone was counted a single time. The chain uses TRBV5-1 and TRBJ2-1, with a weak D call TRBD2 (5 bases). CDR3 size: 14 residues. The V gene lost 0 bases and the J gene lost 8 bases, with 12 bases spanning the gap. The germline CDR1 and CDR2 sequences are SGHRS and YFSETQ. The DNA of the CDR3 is TGCGCCAGCAGCTTGGGCGGTCCCGGGGATGAGCAGTTCTTC. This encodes CASSLGGPGDEQFF.

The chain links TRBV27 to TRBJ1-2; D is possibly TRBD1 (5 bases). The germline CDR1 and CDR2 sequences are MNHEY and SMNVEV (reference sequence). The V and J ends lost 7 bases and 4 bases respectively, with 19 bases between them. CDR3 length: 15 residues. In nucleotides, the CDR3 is TGTGCCAGCACCCAAAGCGGCCAGGGACTCTATGGCTACACCTTC. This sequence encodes CASTQSGQGLYGYTF.

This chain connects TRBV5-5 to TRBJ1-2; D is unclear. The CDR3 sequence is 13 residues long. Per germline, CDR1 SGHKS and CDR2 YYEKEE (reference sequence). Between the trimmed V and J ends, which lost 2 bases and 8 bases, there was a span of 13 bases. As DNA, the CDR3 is TGTGCCAGCAGCTTTCTCCCAGCCAACGGCTACACCTTC. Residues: CASSFLPANGYTF.

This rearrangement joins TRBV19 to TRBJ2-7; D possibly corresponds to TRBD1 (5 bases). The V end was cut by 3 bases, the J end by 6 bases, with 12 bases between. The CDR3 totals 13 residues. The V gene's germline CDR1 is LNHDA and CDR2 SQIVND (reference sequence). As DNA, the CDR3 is TGTGCCAGTAGTATTGACAGCTGGAGCGAGCAGTACTTC. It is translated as CASSIDSWSEQYF.

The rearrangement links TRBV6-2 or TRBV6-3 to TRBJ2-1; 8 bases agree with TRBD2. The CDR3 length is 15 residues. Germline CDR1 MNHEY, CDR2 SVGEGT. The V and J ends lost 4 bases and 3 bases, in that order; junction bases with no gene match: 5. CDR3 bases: TGTGCCAGCAGTTCTGGTAGCGGGAACTACAATGAGCAGTTCTTC. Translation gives CASSSGSGNYNEQFF.

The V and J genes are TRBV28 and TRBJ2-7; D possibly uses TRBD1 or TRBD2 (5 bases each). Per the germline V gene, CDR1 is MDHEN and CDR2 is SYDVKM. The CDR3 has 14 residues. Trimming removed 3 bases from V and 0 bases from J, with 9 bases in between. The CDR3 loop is CASSLWGFSYEQYF. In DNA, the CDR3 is TGTGCCAGCAGTTTGTGGGGGTTCTCCTACGAGCAGTACTTC.

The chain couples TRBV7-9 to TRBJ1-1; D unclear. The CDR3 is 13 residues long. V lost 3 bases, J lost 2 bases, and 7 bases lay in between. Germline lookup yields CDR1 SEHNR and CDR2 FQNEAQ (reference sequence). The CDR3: CASSFGPNTEAFF. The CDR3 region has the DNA TGTGCCAGCAGCTTCGGCCCCAACACTGAAGCTTTCTTT. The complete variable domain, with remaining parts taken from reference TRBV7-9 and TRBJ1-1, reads DTGVSQNPRHKITKRGQNVTFRCDPISEHNRLYWYRQTLGQGPEFLTYFQNEAQLEKSRLLSDRFSAERPKGSFSTLEIQRTEQGDSAMYLCASSFGPNTEAFFGQGTRLTVV.

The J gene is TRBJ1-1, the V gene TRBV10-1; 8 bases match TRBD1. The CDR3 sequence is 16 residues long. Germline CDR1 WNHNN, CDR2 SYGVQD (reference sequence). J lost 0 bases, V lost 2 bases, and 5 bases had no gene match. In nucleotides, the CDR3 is TGCGCCAGCAGTGAGCCTCGGACAGGGATGAACACTGAAGCTTTCTTT. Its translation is CASSEPRTGMNTEAFF.